This T cell receptor (beta chain) was sequenced during a study of blood T cell repertoires in COVID-19. Across the whole study: The study drew acute and convalescent COVID-19 samples from the United States, Italy and Spain. Sample material is recorded as cDNA or gDNA derived from T cells, B-cell-depleted T cells, or PBMCs.

Clones were sequenced by immunoSEQ multiplex PCR, and TCRdb holds only the in-frame ones, with some missing. Here the sample spans some 77,000 clones, roughly 80% being singletons. In germline, CDR1 is SGHTA, CDR2 FQGNSA. This CDR3 has 16 amino acids. Germline trimming cut 6 bases from V and 0 bases from J; bases unmatched to any gene: 6. The chain is built from TRBV7-2 and TRBJ2-2; 8 bases line up with TRBD2. This clonotype originated in a woman in her seventies with acute or convalescent COVID-19. The material sequenced was peripheral blood. For the CDR3, the DNA is TGTGCCAGCAGTCACGGGGGGGGCCCGAACACCGGGGAGCTGTTTTTT. Encoded protein: CASSHGGGPNTGELFF. Complete variable domain (other parts from reference TRBV7-2 and TRBJ2-2): GAGVSQSPSNKVTEKGKDVELRCDPISGHTALYWYRQSLGQGLEFLIYFQGNSAPDKSGLPSDRFSAERTGGSVSTLTIQRTQQEDSAVYLCASSHGGGPNTGELFFGEGSRLTVL.